This T cell receptor beta chain was captured by sequencing in a study of beta chain features in type 1 diabetes (dated by TCRdb to the late 2010s). Regarding the research as a whole: Mean age, gender distribution, total cell number and subset yield were not different between patients and healthy donors. Regulatory and stem cell-like memory subsets were isolated from only 8 patients and 8 healthy donors, whereas naive and central memory subsets came from all 30 or so donors. A total of 90 million to 140 million sorted cells were examined across all samples, and RNA yield correlated strongly with the number of cells per subset. In the study, recently diagnosed type 1 diabetes patients and matched healthy donors were compared on the TCRB repertoires of their sorted circulating CD4+ T cell subsets. What the research found in general, with its limitations: Because small numbers of individuals were included in the HLA sub-analyses, any influence of HLA type on TCRB rearrangement was left unresolved. Patients with type 1 diabetes made fewer insertions and deleted more nucleotides at VDJ recombination sites, implying thymic rearrangement abnormalities. Type 1 diabetes patients showed a moderate but significant shortening of TCRB CDR3 length in all four CD4+ subsets. Naive, central memory and regulatory TCRB repertoires appeared to be more alike among patients than among healthy donors. Because cDNA was sequenced instead of genomic DNA, activated cells with high expression could be over-represented, although the groups did not differ in activation or CD3 levels. Shorter templates might be favored by PCR, yet because patient and control samples were amplified and corrected together, any such skew would affect both groups equally.

The entire amount of isolated RNA was reverse transcribed using the High Capacity cDNA Reverse Transcription Kit, so the sequenced TCRB transcripts were expressed ones. For stem cell-like memory T cell samples, survey-depth immunoSEQ sequencing was used, averaging approximately 1 million total reads per sample. After sorted cells were lysed in RLT buffer, RNA was extracted with DNase-treated RNeasy Micro or Mini kits, with the choice depending on cell number. To prevent cross-contamination, every cell subset was processed on its own, while patient and healthy donor samples were processed together. The immunoSEQ multiplex PCR was used to amplify TCRB sequences from cDNA, yielding 87-bp fragments that span the CDR3 region. Amplicons were sequenced on the Illumina HiSeq platform. Per the original workflow: Synthetic template baselines were used to correct PCR bias computationally, reads within Hamming distance 2 were collapsed, and singletons that could not be merged were discarded. Reads were aligned to IMGT to assign V, D and J genes, CDR3 length, and insertions or deletions at six rearrangement sites. Clonotype counts were normalized to sorted cell number within each subset before computing true diversity and Gini coefficients with the tcR R package. The overlap coefficient, calculated on TCRB nucleotide sequences, was used to measure repertoire sharing. Not all clones reach the TCRdb copy of this immuneACCESS table, which keeps in-frame sequences only. Checked studies attribute under half of the gap to unresolved V genes and leave the rest unexplained. The DNA was the basis for D and trimming; V, J and clone size are from that table. Within this sample are around 19,000 clones, with approximately 50% of them counted one time only. Jointly, the top ten make up approximately 0.42% of the sample.

This clone was found a few times. Its antigen remains unidentified. No quality values exist for individual bases; no much larger clone is one base distant. Each donor gave one peripheral blood draw, averaging approximately 110 mL, which was collected into heparinised tubes. Naive, central memory, regulatory and stem cell-like memory CD4+ T cells were sorted on a BD FACSAria II using a panel including CD45RO, CCR7, CD25, CD127, CD95 and CD27. Purity was above 95% for every sorted population. Right away, PBMCs were isolated by Lymphoprep density gradient centrifugation and were stained directly, with no culture step. To minimize batch effects, samples were stained and sorted in pairs, one healthy donor with one patient per experiment. The germline V gene yields KGHSH for CDR1 and LQKENI for CDR2. The CDR3 contains 17 residues, cysteine and phenylalanine counted. The only DNA kept is the CDR3, 51 bases in frame from the first base. Germline trimming: 3 bases from V, 8 bases from J; junction bases outside gene matches: 13.

Sequencing input: stem cell memory CD4+ T cells from blood. The sample's cell subset or site label, in plain terms: stem cell-like memory CD4+ T cells. This TCR came from a man between 18 and 29 years old in good health. Recombination connected TRBV18 to TRBJ1-6; TRBD1 aligns with 7 central bases. DNA sequence: TGTGCCAGCTCACCGCGCCGAGGGACAGAGGGCCATTCACCCCTCCACTTT. It specifies CASSPRRGTEGHSPLHF. Joined to the reference TRBV18 and TRBJ1-6 proteins, this CDR3 gives the full variable domain: NAGVMQNPRHLVRRRGQEARLRCSPMKGHSHVYWYRQLPEEGLKFMVYLQKENIIDESGMPKERFSAEFPKEGPSILRIQQVVRGDSAAYFCASSPRRGTEGHSPLHFGNGTRLTVT.